The next 22 T cell receptor beta chains were all read from a single sample in a study of CD8+ T cells in alopecia areata (dated by TCRdb to 2016 to 2019). The time point label on this specimen signifies: roughly 26 weeks on oral tofacitinib. The meaning of the sample's treatment or condition label: oral pan-JAK inhibitor, 5-10 mg twice daily. Preparation of the library involved the immunoSEQ multiplex PCR assay. RNA was extracted from all samples and reverse transcribed into cDNA, which served as template for TCR sequencing. TCRdb carries this immuneACCESS record with in-frame sequences only. Its versions omit some clonotypes, under half of them owing to an unresolved V gene in the studies checked, with the rest unexplained. The sample table records about 110,000 clones; roughly three fifths of these occur just once. 12% of the sample goes to the ten largest clones. The starting material was CD8+ T cells sorted from blood, obtained at week 24, from a patient treated with tofacitinib. These TCRs come from a human donor with alopecia areata.

With regard to this clone: The conserved phenylalanine or tryptophan normally closing the CDR3 is absent here, so this likely arose from a read error. CDR3 in amino acids: CAWSVLGNTEAFL. The CDR3 DNA sequence: TGTGCCTGGAGTGTACTGGGGAACACTGAAGCTTTCCTT. The chain carries TRBV30 and TRBJ1-1; D is undetermined. V lost 0 bases, J lost 1 base, and 6 bases lay in between. Germline V gene data show CDR1 as GTSNPN and CDR2 as SVGIG (reference sequence). This CDR3 comprises 13 residues.

The V call is TRBV7-8, the J call TRBJ1-4; tentatively, D is TRBD1 (5 bases). This CDR3 has 15 amino acids. Trimming took off 5 bases at V and 2 bases at J, with 12 bases between the two ends. Germline assignment: CDR1 SGHVS and CDR2 FQNEAQ. The CDR3 spells CASSPEGWTNEKLFF. As DNA, the CDR3 is TGTGCCAGCAGCCCCGAGGGGTGGACTAATGAAAAACTGTTTTTT.

This clone was counted between two and nine times. The chain links TRBV14 to TRBJ2-5; tentatively, D is TRBD2 (6 bases). The CDR3 consists of 15 residues. The V and J ends lost 2 bases and 1 base respectively, with 11 bases between them. Per the germline V gene, CDR1 is SGHDN and CDR2 is FVKESK. The DNA of the CDR3 is TGTGCCAGCAGCCAATATGGGGGGATCCAAGAGACCCAGTACTTC. As protein: CASSQYGGIQETQYF.

This clone was detected a few times. CDR3 in DNA: TGTGCCAGCAGCCCCCTGATCGCGCATCACGATTCACCCCTCCACTTT. Its translation is CASSPLIAHHDSPLHF. This chain links TRBV7-9 with TRBJ1-6, with D unresolved. The CDR3 consists of 16 residues. CDR1 and CDR2 (germline): SEHNR, FQNEAQ (reference sequence). Trimming removed 5 bases from V and 8 bases from J, with 19 bases in between.

V usage is TRBV29-1 and J usage is TRBJ2-7, with TRBD2 matching over 9 bases. CDR3 length equals 12 residues. Germline assignment: CDR1 SQVTM and CDR2 ANQGSEA. After removal of 6 bases from V and 2 bases from J, the junction contained 2 bases not matched to a gene. CDR3 residues: CSVLAGAYEQYF. CDR3 nucleotides: TGCAGCGTCTTAGCGGGGGCCTACGAGCAGTACTTC.

The chain joins TRBV6-5 to TRBJ2-1; 9 bases align to TRBD2. With V trimmed by 4 bases and J by 7 bases, 5 bases remained unmatched. The CDR3 covers 14 residues. CDR1 and CDR2 (germline): MNHEY, SVGAGI. The DNA of the CDR3 is TGTGCCAGCAGTTTCAGCGGGGGGATAAATGAGCAGTTCTTC. Amino acids: CASSFSGGINEQFF.

This chain joins TRBV30 and TRBJ1-2; D is unresolved. Trimming took off 5 bases at V and 6 bases at J, with 10 bases between the two ends. From germline, CDR1 is GTSNPN and CDR2 SVGIG (reference sequence). This CDR3 contains 11 residues. CDR3 DNA sequence: TGTGCCTGGGGAGAATTGGATGGCTACACCTTC. Amino acids: CAWGELDGYTF.

This clone has only one observation. This rearrangement joins TRBV7-9 to TRBJ2-1; D is unresolved. The germline V and J ends were trimmed by 5 bases and 0 bases, with 14 bases remaining between them. The CDR3 runs to 16 residues. The V gene's germline CDR1 is SEHNR and CDR2 FQNEAQ (reference sequence). CDR3 in DNA: TGTGCCAGCAGCCCCGGTGGCTGGAGCTCCTACAATGAGCAGTTCTTC. Residues: CASSPGGWSSYNEQFF.

This rearrangement joins TRBV7-8 to TRBJ1-1, with D unresolved. CDR3 length: 16 residues. V dropped 5 bases and J dropped 0 bases, with 16 bases sitting between them. Germline CDR1 SGHVS, CDR2 FQNEAQ. CDR3 sequence: CASSIFVSRMNTEAFF. CDR3 bases: TGTGCCAGCAGCATCTTTGTGAGCCGAATGAACACTGAAGCTTTCTTT. The full variable domain, completed using reference TRBV7-8 and TRBJ1-1, is GAGVSQSPRYKVAKRGQDVALRCDPISGHVSLFWYQQALGQGPEFLTYFQNEAQLDKSGLPSDRFFAERPEGSVSTLKIQRTQQEDSAVYLCASSIFVSRMNTEAFFGQGTRLTVV.

The J gene is TRBJ2-3, the V gene TRBV7-9, with 8 nucleotides matching TRBD1. With V trimmed by 2 bases and J by 5 bases, 3 bases remained unmatched. CDR1 SEHNR and CDR2 FQNEAQ come from the germline V gene (reference sequence). The CDR3 extends over 14 amino acids. CDR3 DNA: TGTGCCAGCAGCTTAATACAGGGGGTAGATACGCAGTATTTT. It yields the protein CASSLIQGVDTQYF.

The chain is built from TRBV27 and TRBJ2-7; TRBD1 matches at 8 bases. The V segment lost 3 bases and the J segment 2 bases; nucleotides outside the gene matches: 3. Germline assignment: CDR1 MNHEY and CDR2 SMNVEV (reference sequence). This CDR3 has 14 residues. The CDR3 DNA sequence: TGTGCCAGCAGTTTGACAGGGGCGGCCTACGAGCAGTACTTC. Its translation is CASSLTGAAYEQYF.

The chain combines TRBV7-8 with TRBJ2-2; D is uncertain. V lost 4 bases and J 0 bases, leaving 12 bases between the germline ends. The germline V gene encodes CDR1 SGHVS and CDR2 FQNEAQ. The length of the CDR3 is 16 residues. The CDR3 DNA reads as TGTGCCAGCAGCTCATGGACGCATGCGAACACCGGGGAGCTGTTTTTT. Amino acid sequence: CASSSWTHANTGELFF.

This clone was picked up a small number of times. This chain links TRBV10-3 with TRBJ2-7, with 11 bases aligning to TRBD1. This CDR3 is built from 15 residues. V gave up 4 bases and J gave up 5 bases; unmatched junction bases: 7. Germline lookup yields CDR1 ENHRY and CDR2 SYGVKD. The CDR3 reads CAISAGTGGVDEQYF. CDR3 DNA: TGTGCCATCAGTGCCGGGACAGGGGGAGTGGACGAGCAGTACTTC.

This rearrangement joins TRBV13 to TRBJ2-1; 7 bases agree with TRBD1. Germline CDR1 PRHDT, CDR2 FYEKMQ (reference sequence). The CDR3 is 16 amino acids. V dropped 5 bases and J dropped 2; count of bases not matched to a gene: 9. CDR3 coding DNA: TGTGCCAGCAGCACCTATAAGGGGGCGGCCTACAATGAGCAGTTCTTC. This gives the protein CASSTYKGAAYNEQFF.

This chain links TRBV29-1 with TRBJ1-1, with D possibly being TRBD1 (5 bases). The germline V gene encodes CDR1 SQVTM and CDR2 ANQGSEA. The CDR3 is 10 amino acids. Trimming shortened V by 6 bases and J by 10 bases, and 12 bases separated the two germline ends. The CDR3 bases are TGCAGCGTCCCGGGGGTGGTAGCTTTCTTT. Its translation is CSVPGVVAFF.

Comment on this clone: Distinct nucleotide sequences in the sample also encode this CDR3. The chain employs TRBV4-1 and TRBJ1-2; D is uncertain. V gave up 1 base and J gave up 3 bases, with 6 bases separating them. This CDR3 contains 13 residues. The germline gives CDR1 MGHRA, CDR2 YSYEKL. CDR3 coding DNA: TGCGCCAGCAGCCAAGTAGGTGACTATGGCTACACCTTC. Its protein is CASSQVGDYGYTF.

The chain is built from TRBV10-3 and TRBJ1-5; D may be TRBD1 (5 bases). Looked up from germline, CDR1 is ENHRY and CDR2 is SYGVKD. Trimming removed 0 bases from V and 4 bases from J, with 10 bases in between. CDR3 size: 15 residues. The chain's CDR3 is CAISESAGRNQPQHF. CDR3 coding DNA: TGTGCCATCAGTGAGTCGGCAGGGAGGAATCAGCCCCAGCATTTT.

The table lists this clone with many counts. The chain is built from TRBV6-5 and TRBJ1-1; D is unclear. The CDR3 consists of 12 residues. Trimming took 7 bases from V and 4 from J, leaving 10 bases between them. Germline V gene data show CDR1 as MNHEY and CDR2 as SVGAGI. The CDR3 reads CASTSGSTEAFF. CDR3 coding DNA: TGTGCCAGCACCTCTGGGAGCACTGAAGCTTTCTTT.

This clone was seen a few times. This sequence joins TRBV5-1 and TRBJ2-2; D is possibly TRBD2 (5 bases). The CDR3 contains 13 residues. Germline loops: CDR1 SGHRS, CDR2 YFSETQ. Between the trimmed V and J ends, which lost 3 bases and 5 bases, there was a span of 8 bases. The CDR3 region has the DNA TGCGCCAGCAGCTGGACTCAAACCGGGGAGCTGTTTTTT. It codes for CASSWTQTGELFF.

This chain joins TRBV4-1 and TRBJ1-2; D unclear. Germline V gene lookup returns CDR1 MGHRA and CDR2 YSYEKL. The V gene lost 1 base and the J gene lost 4 bases, with 13 bases spanning the gap. This CDR3 has 15 residues. The CDR3 DNA sequence: TGCGCCAGCAGCCAAGCGAGAGGGATCCTCTATGGCTACACCTTC. Encoded protein: CASSQARGILYGYTF.

V is TRBV27 and J is TRBJ1-1; D not certain. V was cut by 3 bases and J by 2 bases, with 7 bases left in between. Germline V lookup: CDR1 MNHEY, CDR2 SMNVEV (reference sequence). This CDR3 spans 13 amino acids. The CDR3, as DNA: TGTGCCAGCAGTTTGGAAGAAAACACTGAAGCTTTCTTT. Translation gives CASSLEENTEAFF.

The chain carries TRBV19 and TRBJ2-5; TRBD2 aligns across 15 bases. The germline gives CDR1 LNHDA, CDR2 SQIVND (reference sequence). CDR3 length: 16 residues. The trim removed 5 bases at V and 2 bases at J, leaving 3 bases unmatched. CDR3 nucleotide sequence: TGTGCCAGTAGTGAGGGACTAGCGGGGGGACAAGAGACCCAGTACTTC. This sequence encodes CASSEGLAGGQETQYF.